The rows below give T cell receptor beta chains drawn from one sample of a study of T cell responses to AZD1222 COVID-19 vaccine. Produced via immunoSEQ multiplex PCR; TCRdb's table is partial and in-frame only. The data hold about 85,000 clones, with about nine tenths observed a single time. Sequenced material: peripheral blood, taken on day 0 of AZD1222 vaccination. The receptors come from an adult in good health. CDR3s include the opening cysteine and the closing phenylalanine or tryptophan. D genes are given only for firm matches. Expanded clones get a size class; other rows say once, few or many, or leave the size out.

CDR3 length	clone size	D gene	V gene	J gene	CDR3 protein	CDR3 DNA
14	NA	NA	TRBV2	TRBJ1-6	CASSVQGQRSPLHF	TGTGCCAGCAGTGTGCAAGGGCAGCGGTCACCCCTCCACTTT
12	NA	NA	TRBV7-9	TRBJ1-1	CASNVRGTEAFF	TGTGCCAGCAACGTCCGAGGCACTGAAGCTTTCTTT
20	NA	NA	TRBV10-3	TRBJ2-2	CAISGMGGAWNGEYTGELFF	TGTGCCATCAGTGGGATGGGGGGCGCTTGGAACGGGGAGTACACCGGGGAGCTGTTTTTT
13	NA	NA	TRBV29-1	TRBJ1-1	CSVAATANTEAFF	TGCAGCGTTGCTGCGACAGCGAACACTGAAGCTTTCTTT
16	once	TRBD1	TRBV4-3	TRBJ1-5	CASSQATGHSNQPQHF	TGCGCCAGCAGCCAAGCGACAGGGCATAGCAATCAGCCCCAGCATTTT
12	NA	NA	TRBV19	TRBJ2-1	CASKGVLNEQFF	TGTGCCAGTAAAGGAGTTCTCAATGAGCAGTTCTTC
16	NA	TRBD1	TRBV4-2	TRBJ1-5	CASSQGTGSGTQPQHF	TGTGCCAGCAGCCAGGGGACAGGGTCGGGTACGCAGCCCCAGCATTTT
13	NA	NA	TRBV19	TRBJ2-1	CASKGPADNEQFF	TGTGCCAGTAAAGGTCCAGCGGACAATGAGCAGTTCTTC
14	NA	NA	TRBV5-1	TRBJ1-6	CATALGTDNSPLHF	TGCGCCACCGCCCTCGGGACCGATAATTCACCCCTCCACTTT
16	NA	NA	TRBV15	TRBJ1-2	CATSRDRAGEGYGYTF	TGTGCCACCAGCAGAGATCGGGCAGGGGAGGGATATGGCTACACCTTC
14	NA	NA	TRBV14	TRBJ1-5	CASSQTGLNQPQHF	TGTGCCAGCAGCCAGACAGGTTTAAATCAGCCCCAGCATTTT
13	few	NA	TRBV6-2/TRBV6-3	TRBJ2-7	CASSWDFSYEQYF	TGTGCCAGCAGTTGGGACTTCTCCTACGAGCAGTACTTC
15	NA	NA	TRBV7-2	TRBJ2-1	CASSLAGAPYNEQFF	TGTGCCAGCAGCTTAGCAGGGGCGCCTTACAATGAGCAGTTCTTC
15	NA	NA	TRBV9	TRBJ2-3	CASSPNPLVGFTQYF	TGTGCCAGCAGTCCCAACCCACTAGTCGGTTTTACGCAGTATTTT
16	NA	TRBD1	TRBV28	TRBJ1-6	CASKGTGVGNNSPLHF	TGTGCCTCCAAGGGGACAGGGGTAGGGAATAATTCACCCCTCCACTTT
16	NA	TRBD1	TRBV7-9	TRBJ1-5	CASSSGTVNSNQPQHF	TGTGCCAGCAGCTCAGGGACAGTCAATAGCAATCAGCCCCAGCATTTT